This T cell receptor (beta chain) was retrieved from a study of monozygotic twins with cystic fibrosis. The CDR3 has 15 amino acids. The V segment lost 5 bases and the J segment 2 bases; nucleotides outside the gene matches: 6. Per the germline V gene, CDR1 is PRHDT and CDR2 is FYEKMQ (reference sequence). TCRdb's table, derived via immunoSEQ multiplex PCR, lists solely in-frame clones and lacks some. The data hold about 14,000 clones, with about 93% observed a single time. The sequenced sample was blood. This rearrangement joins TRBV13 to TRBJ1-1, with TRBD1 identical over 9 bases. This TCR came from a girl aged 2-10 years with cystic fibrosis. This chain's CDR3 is CASSATTGGNTEAFF. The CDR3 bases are TGTGCCAGCAGCGCCACTACAGGGGGCAACACTGAAGCTTTCTTT.